A selection of T cell receptor beta chains follows, all from one sample in a study of CD8+ T cells in alopecia areata. Libraries were prepared by immunoSEQ multiplex PCR; TCRdb keeps only in-frame clonotypes and omits some of them. Here the sample spans under 75,000 clones, around 49% being singletons. Sequencing was performed on CD8+ T cells sorted from blood, taken at week 0. These receptors all stem from a human donor with alopecia areata. Both conserved end residues are part of each CDR3. Fields, in order: J gene, D gene, V gene, clone size, CDR3 DNA, CDR3 protein. D genes are given only for firm matches. Only part of the rows carry a size: once, few, many, or a class if the clone is expanded.

J gene: TRBJ2-5
D gene: -
V gene: TRBV6-6
clone size: -
CDR3 DNA: TGTGCCAGCAGACAGGGTTCGGAGACCCAGTACTTC
CDR3 protein: CASRQGSETQYF

J gene: TRBJ2-7
D gene: -
V gene: TRBV6-1
clone size: once
CDR3 DNA: TGTGCCAGCAGCAACGTCCGGGACGAAACCTACGAGCAGTACTTC
CDR3 protein: CASSNVRDETYEQYF

J gene: TRBJ1-4
D gene: -
V gene: TRBV18
clone size: -
CDR3 DNA: TGTGCCAGCTCAGAGACAGCAACTAATGAAAAACTGTTTTTT
CDR3 protein: CASSETATNEKLFF

J gene: TRBJ2-1
D gene: -
V gene: TRBV29-1
clone size: few
CDR3 DNA: TGCAGCGTTGGAGGAGGGGTTGCCTATGAGCAGTTCTTC
CDR3 protein: CSVGGGVAYEQFF

J gene: TRBJ2-5
D gene: -
V gene: TRBV10-2
clone size: -
CDR3 DNA: TGCGCCAGCAGTGAAACTAGCAGCCAAGAGACCCAGTACTTC
CDR3 protein: CASSETSSQETQYF

J gene: TRBJ1-2
D gene: -
V gene: TRBV5-5
clone size: few
CDR3 DNA: TGTGCCAGCAGCTTGTATGACGACCGAGGCGGCTACACCTTC
CDR3 protein: CASSLYDDRGGYTF

J gene: TRBJ2-4
D gene: TRBD1
V gene: TRBV27
clone size: -
CDR3 DNA: TGTGCCAGCTCGGACAGGGGAGCCAAAAACATTCAGTACTTC
CDR3 protein: CASSDRGAKNIQYF

J gene: TRBJ2-5
D gene: -
V gene: TRBV29-1
clone size: few
CDR3 DNA: TGCAGCGCCGAATTCGGGACCCCTAGGCAGACCCAGTACTTC
CDR3 protein: CSAEFGTPRQTQYF

J gene: TRBJ2-3
D gene: -
V gene: TRBV25-1
clone size: -
CDR3 DNA: TGTGCCAGTGGAAGGGGAGGCACAGATACGCAGTATTTT
CDR3 protein: CASGRGGTDTQYF

J gene: TRBJ2-7
D gene: -
V gene: TRBV5-6
clone size: -
CDR3 DNA: TGTGCCAGCAGCTTGGGGGATTATTGGCGGGAGCAGTACTTC
CDR3 protein: CASSLGDYWREQYF

J gene: TRBJ2-1
D gene: -
V gene: TRBV19
clone size: few
CDR3 DNA: TGTGCCAGTAGTATAGAAGGTAGTAACAATGAGCAGTTCTTC
CDR3 protein: CASSIEGSNNEQFF

J gene: TRBJ2-1
D gene: -
V gene: TRBV25-1
clone size: few
CDR3 DNA: TGTGCCAGCATTTGGGGCAATGAGCAGTTCTTC
CDR3 protein: CASIWGNEQFF

J gene: TRBJ2-3
D gene: TRBD2
V gene: TRBV11-2
clone size: -
CDR3 DNA: TGTGCCAGCAGCTTATCTAGCGGGGTATATACGCAGTATTTT
CDR3 protein: CASSLSSGVYTQYF

J gene: TRBJ2-6
D gene: -
V gene: TRBV6-5
clone size: -
CDR3 DNA: TGTGCCAGCAGTTACTCCGGCTCTGGGGCCAACGTCCTGACTTTC
CDR3 protein: CASSYSGSGANVLTF

J gene: TRBJ2-7
D gene: -
V gene: TRBV15
clone size: -
CDR3 DNA: TGTGCCACCAGCTCTGACAGATCCTACGAGCAGTACTTC
CDR3 protein: CATSSDRSYEQYF

J gene: TRBJ2-1
D gene: -
V gene: TRBV29-1
clone size: -
CDR3 DNA: TGCAGCGTGCCCGACTACAATGAGCAGTTCTTC
CDR3 protein: CSVPDYNEQFF

J gene: TRBJ2-7
D gene: -
V gene: TRBV19
clone size: few
CDR3 DNA: TGTGCCAGTAGAATGGACGGGACCTACGAGCAGTACTTC
CDR3 protein: CASRMDGTYEQYF

J gene: TRBJ2-3
D gene: TRBD1
V gene: TRBV6-1
clone size: large
CDR3 DNA: TGTGCCAGCAGTGACGGACAGGACGCAGATACGCAGTATTTT
CDR3 protein: CASSDGQDADTQYF

J gene: TRBJ2-5
D gene: -
V gene: TRBV6-1
clone size: few
CDR3 DNA: TGTGCCAGCAGTGAAGAGACGGGAGTGGTACAAGAGACCCAGTACTTC
CDR3 protein: CASSEETGVVQETQYF

J gene: TRBJ2-1
D gene: TRBD1
V gene: TRBV7-3
clone size: -
CDR3 DNA: TGTGCCAGCAAACCCGTAGGGACAGGGTCGAATGAGCAGTTCTTC
CDR3 protein: CASKPVGTGSNEQFF

J gene: TRBJ2-5
D gene: TRBD1
V gene: TRBV7-2
clone size: -
CDR3 DNA: TGTGCCAGCAGCACCCGGGACAGGGGAGAGACCCAGTACTTC
CDR3 protein: CASSTRDRGETQYF

J gene: TRBJ2-7
D gene: TRBD1
V gene: TRBV11-2
clone size: -
CDR3 DNA: TGTGCCAGCAGACCTTCTGACAGGGGATTCCCCTACGAGCAGTACTTC
CDR3 protein: CASRPSDRGFPYEQYF

J gene: TRBJ1-1
D gene: -
V gene: TRBV21-1
clone size: few
CDR3 DNA: TGTGCCAGCAGCATAGACGGCAGGGAGGGGAACACTGAAGCTTTCTTT
CDR3 protein: CASSIDGREGNTEAFF